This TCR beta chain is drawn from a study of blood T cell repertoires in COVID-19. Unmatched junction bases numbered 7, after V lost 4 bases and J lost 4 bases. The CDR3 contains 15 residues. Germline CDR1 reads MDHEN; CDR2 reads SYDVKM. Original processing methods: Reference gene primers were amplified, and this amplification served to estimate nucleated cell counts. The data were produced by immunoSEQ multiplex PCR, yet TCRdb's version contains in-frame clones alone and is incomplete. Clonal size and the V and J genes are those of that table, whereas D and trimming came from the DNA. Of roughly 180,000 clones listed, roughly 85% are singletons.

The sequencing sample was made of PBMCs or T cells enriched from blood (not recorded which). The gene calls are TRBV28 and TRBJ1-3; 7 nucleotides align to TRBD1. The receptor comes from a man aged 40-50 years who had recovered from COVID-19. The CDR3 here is CASSSTGQSGNTIYF. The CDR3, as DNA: TGTGCCAGCAGTTCGACAGGGCAGTCAGGAAACACCATATATTTT.